This TCR beta chain was sequenced for a study of cytomegalovirus exposure and HLA in healthy donors. In regard to this clone: Its antigen is not identified.

Use of 60 Vbeta and 13 Jbeta primers characterized the PCR. The protocol was immunoSEQ multiplex PCR, while the TCRdb copy is restricted to in-frame clones and leaves out a portion. The sample includes about 90,000 clones, roughly 78% of them seen just once. Findings and limits, study-wide: It was likely that a cluster of highly shared sequence variants was a sequencing artifact. Researchers catalogued over 150 TCR beta chains as cytomegalovirus-associated.

The TCR comes from a woman between 35 and 50 years old in good health and CMV-seropositive. Sequenced sample: PBMCs.

The CDR3 DNA is TGTGCCAGCAGCTTGGCCGCGGGAGAAAGATCCAATGAGCAGTTCTTC. This translates into CASSLAAGERSNEQFF. The chain has TRBV5-4 and TRBJ2-1, with 7 bases matching TRBD2. V lost 0 bases and J lost 6; bases outside the gene matches: 9. The CDR3 covers 16 residues. Looked up from germline, CDR1 is SGHNT and CDR2 is YYREEE (reference sequence).